Sequencing of this TCR beta chain was carried out in a study of post-analysis software for immune sequencing data. General study results and limits: Patients showed TRBV5-6, TRBV5-1 and TRBV20-1 among roughly 5 TRBV segments more frequent than in controls.

A word on this clonotype: The antigen remains unidentified.

V was shortened by 4 bases and J by 2 bases, with 18 bases between the two germline ends. The CDR3 totals 17 residues. Germline CDR1 KGHDR, CDR2 SFDVKD. TCR beta libraries were prepared from cDNA with unique molecular identifiers. Once about 0.95 to 10 million T cells were used, about 490,000 cDNA molecules resulted. A single record per CDR3 protein comes from TCRdb applying MiXCR to the PCR reads. Of roughly 650,000 distinct CDR3 sequences listed, 55% to 60% are singletons. This clonotype was sampled from a girl aged 2 to 10 with multiple sclerosis. The V and J genes are TRBV24-1 and TRBJ2-3; a possible D gene is TRBD2 (5 bases). Sequencing was carried out using blood. In DNA, the CDR3 is TGTGCCACCAGTGAAGACTCGGGATCCCCCTCCACAGATACGCAGTATTTT. It specifies CATSEDSGSPSTDTQYF.